What follows are 17 T cell receptor beta chains derived from one specimen sequenced in a study of blood T cell repertoires in COVID-19. The repertoire was sequenced with immunoSEQ multiplex PCR; TCRdb's copy has only in-frame clones and lacks some. Of approximately 280,000 clones listed, under 90% are singletons. Specimen: peripheral blood. The source is a man in his forties or fifties with acute or convalescent COVID-19.

V usage is TRBV6-2 or TRBV6-3 and J usage is TRBJ1-5, with D hard to call. The ends were cut back, 7 bases at V and 2 bases at J, with 12 bases in the middle. The CDR3 consists of 14 residues. CDR1 and CDR2 (germline): MNHEY, SVGEGT. DNA for the CDR3: TGTGCCAGCAACCCGGGCTTGGGCAATCAGCCCCAGCATTTT. Its protein is CASNPGLGNQPQHF.

This clone was seen just once. This chain links TRBV3-1 (or the pseudogene TRBV3-2) with TRBJ1-1; D is unresolved. Germline V gene data show CDR1 as LGHDT and CDR2 as YNNKEL (reference sequence). There are 13 residues in the CDR3. Deletions cut 1 base from V and 7 bases from J, with 10 bases between. This CDR3 is CASSQVMYGEAFF. In DNA form, the CDR3 reads TGTGCCAGCAGCCAAGTTATGTACGGTGAAGCTTTCTTT.

This clone was picked up one time. The chain carries TRBV11-2 and TRBJ2-2; D call uncertain. V lost 0 bases to trimming and J lost 6 bases, with 5 bases between them. Germline loops: CDR1 SGHAT, CDR2 FQNNGV. This CDR3 contains 13 residues. The CDR3, as DNA: TGTGCCAGCAGCTTAGATCCCGCCGGGGAGCTGTTTTTT. It is translated as CASSLDPAGELFF.

This rearrangement joins TRBV14 to TRBJ2-7; maybe TRBD2 (5 bases). The CDR3 consists of 16 residues. The V end was cut by 4 bases, the J end by 3 bases, with 19 bases between. Germline V CDR1 and CDR2: SGHDN, FVKESK. For the CDR3, the DNA is TGTGCCAGCAGCCCGTATACGGGGAGAGTGGTCTACGAGCAGTACTTC. Amino acids: CASSPYTGRVVYEQYF.

This clone appeared a few times. This chain connects TRBV6-2 or TRBV6-3 to TRBJ2-6; D may be TRBD2 (5 bases). CDR3 size: 18 residues. Per the germline V gene, CDR1 is MNHEY and CDR2 is SVGEGT. Trimming cost V 0 bases and J 2 bases, with 14 bases left between them. Written as DNA, the CDR3 is TGTGCCAGCAGTTACTCGAAAGCGCAGAGGGCTGGGGCCAACGTCCTGACTTTC. It specifies CASSYSKAQRAGANVLTF.

This clone showed up many times. This chain links TRBV11-2 with TRBJ2-2; 8 nucleotides match TRBD1. The V segment lost 5 bases and the J segment 2 bases; nucleotides outside the gene matches: 4. The CDR3 is made up of 15 amino acids. The V gene's germline CDR1 is SGHAT and CDR2 FQNNGV. DNA for the CDR3: TGTGCCAGCAGCCCGGACAGGGATAACACCGGGGAGCTGTTTTTT. This codes for CASSPDRDNTGELFF.

The genes are TRBV7-3 and TRBJ1-6; D unclear. The germline CDR1 and CDR2 sequences are SGHTA and FQGTGA. The V end was cut by 6 bases, the J end by 7 bases, with 19 bases between. The CDR3 is 16 residues long. This CDR3 is CASRDGLSSVNSPLHF. CDR3 in DNA: TGTGCCAGCAGGGATGGACTCTCATCGGTCAATTCACCCCTCCACTTT. Full variable domain (remainder filled in from reference TRBV7-3 and TRBJ1-6): GAGVSQTPSNKVTEKGKYVELRCDPISGHTALYWYRQSLGQGPEFLIYFQGTGAADDSGLPNDRFFAVRPEGSVSTLKIQRTERGDSAVYLCASRDGLSSVNSPLHFGNGTRLTVT.

The chain joins TRBV6-5 to TRBJ1-6, with 8 bases fitting TRBD1. V was clipped by 4 bases and J by 8 bases; unmatched bases: 7. Germline values: CDR1 MNHEY, CDR2 SVGAGI. The CDR3 has 15 amino acids. For the CDR3, the DNA is TGTGCCAGCAGTTCAGACAGGGGCGGCTATTCACCCCTCCACTTT. It yields the protein CASSSDRGGYSPLHF.

This clone was seen just once. This chain joins TRBV30 and TRBJ1-3; D unresolved. Germline CDR1 reads GTSNPN; CDR2 reads SVGIG (reference sequence). V lost 5 bases and J 3 bases, leaving 5 bases between the germline ends. This CDR3 contains 11 residues. This CDR3 is CAWGNGNTIYF. The CDR3 bases are TGTGCCTGGGGCAATGGAAACACCATATATTTT.

J is TRBJ1-3 and V is TRBV5-8, with a tentative D call TRBD1 (5 bases). This CDR3 has 14 amino acids. The V gene lost 2 bases and the J gene lost 2 bases, with 8 bases spanning the gap. Germline V CDR1 and CDR2: SGHTS, YDEGEE. The CDR3 sequence is CASSFGGTGNTIYF. The CDR3 DNA is TGTGCCAGCAGCTTCGGGGGGACTGGAAACACCATATATTTT. The full variable domain, in which reference TRBV5-8 and TRBJ1-3 provide the parts outside the CDR3, is EAGVTQSPTHLIKTRGQQATLRCSPISGHTSVYWYQQALGLGLQFLLWYDEGEERNRGNFPPRFSGRQFPNYSSELNVNALELEDSALYLCASSFGGTGNTIYFGEGSWLTVV.

This rearrangement joins TRBV12-5 to TRBJ2-2; D gene uncertain. Trimming took 5 bases from V and 1 from J, leaving 8 bases between them. There are 14 residues in the CDR3. In germline, CDR1 is LGHNT, CDR2 FRNRAP. This CDR3 is CASGRQRNTGELFF. DNA for the CDR3: TGTGCTAGTGGTCGACAAAGGAACACCGGGGAGCTGTTTTTT.

The chain recombines TRBV30 with TRBJ1-5; no definite D call. Germline-derived CDR1 and CDR2 are GTSNPN and SVGIG (reference sequence). V was trimmed by 3 bases and J by 7 bases, leaving 22 bases between them. This CDR3 is built from 16 residues. The CDR3 DNA reads as TGTGCCTGGAGACCCCGCGGTGAAATCGCGAGGCAGCCCCAGCATTTT. Protein product: CAWRPRGEIARQPQHF. Together with reference TRBV30 and TRBJ1-5, the CDR3 gives the full variable domain: SQTIHQWPATLVQPVGSPLSLECTVEGTSNPNLYWYRQAAGRGLQLLFYSVGIGQISSEVPQNLSASRPQDRQFILSSKKLLLSDSGFYLCAWRPRGEIARQPQHFGDGTRLSIL.

CDR3: CASNPRQGSSYEQYF. The CDR3 DNA is TGTGCCAGCAACCCAAGGCAGGGATCCTCCTACGAGCAGTACTTC. The chain carries TRBV6-6 and TRBJ2-7, with a tentative D call TRBD1 (5 bases). This CDR3 is 15 amino acids long. CDR1 and CDR2 from the germline V gene are MNHNY and SVGAGI (reference sequence). Trimming left V 7 bases short and J 0 bases short, with 16 bases between.

CDR3 in DNA: TGCAGTGAACACAGGGGAAATGAGCAGTTCTTC. It codes for CSEHRGNEQFF. This chain uses TRBV20-1 with TRBJ2-1, with 7 bases fitting TRBD1. The ends lost 7 bases at V and 7 bases at J; junction bases unmatched: 4. CDR1 DFQATT and CDR2 SNEGSKA come from the germline V gene (reference sequence). This CDR3 has 11 residues.

The genes are TRBV5-1 and TRBJ2-2, with 8 bases matching TRBD2. The ends lost 5 bases at V and 8 bases at J; junction bases unmatched: 5. CDR3 length: 13 residues. Per germline, CDR1 SGHRS and CDR2 YFSETQ. The CDR3 spells CASRPGGAGELFF. For the CDR3, the DNA is TGCGCCAGCAGACCCGGGGGGGCTGGGGAGCTGTTTTTT.

This clone has just one count. The gene calls are TRBV3-1 (or the pseudogene TRBV3-2) and TRBJ1-2; 9 bases agree with TRBD1. The CDR3 sequence is 14 residues long. The V and J ends lost 4 bases and 5 bases, in that order; junction bases with no gene match: 5. Per the germline V gene, CDR1 is LGHDT and CDR2 is YNNKEL (reference sequence). The CDR3 DNA reads TGTGCCAGCAGCCGAGGACAGGGGTTATATGGCTACACCTTC. Its translation: CASSRGQGLYGYTF.

J is TRBJ1-2 and V is TRBV4-1; TRBD1 is a possible D gene (5 bases). V dropped 1 base and J dropped 3 bases, with 9 bases sitting between them. Germline values: CDR1 MGHRA, CDR2 YSYEKL. The CDR3 has 14 residues. The CDR3 DNA is TGCGCCAGCAGCCAAGGACAGTCGTACTATGGCTACACCTTC. Encoded protein: CASSQGQSYYGYTF.